Listed here are 30 T cell receptor beta chains from one sample, sequenced in a study of Ad26.COV2.S vaccination and SARS-CoV-2 variants. Treatment specified: some 19 received Ad26.COV2.S at low or high dose, single or two shots; about 5 received placebo; per-sample allocation not given. Collection of samples fell on day 63 after the first vaccine or placebo injection. Sequenced by immunoSEQ multiplex PCR; TCRdb stores in-frame clones only, minus some. This sample has about 350,000 clones, with approximately 90% found just once. The specimen comprised peripheral blood, sampled in a trial of Ad26.COV2.S vaccine versus placebo. The receptors were sampled from a person aged 18 to 59 who received the Ad26.COV2.S COVID-19 vaccine or a placebo.

The rearrangement links TRBV19 to TRBJ1-5; 9 nucleotides match TRBD1. V lost 5 bases and J lost 6; bases outside the gene matches: 5. The CDR3 covers 14 residues. Per the germline V gene, CDR1 is LNHDA and CDR2 is SQIVND (reference sequence). The CDR3 region is CASSAYRGRQPQHF. CDR3 nucleotide sequence: TGTGCCAGTAGTGCATACAGGGGGCGTCAGCCCCAGCATTTT.

The chain combines TRBV27 with TRBJ2-5, with 7 nucleotides matching TRBD2. Per germline, CDR1 MNHEY and CDR2 SMNVEV (reference sequence). This CDR3 comprises 15 residues. After removal of 4 bases from V and 3 bases from J, the junction contained 8 bases not matched to a gene. CDR3 sequence: CASSSLAELKETQYF. CDR3 in DNA: TGTGCCAGCAGTTCCCTAGCGGAGCTCAAAGAGACCCAGTACTTC.

This clone was counted once. The rearrangement links TRBV24-1 to TRBJ2-2, with D possibly being TRBD1 or TRBD2 (7 bases each). In germline, CDR1 is KGHDR, CDR2 SFDVKD. Trimming pared 9 bases from V and 7 bases from J, leaving 17 bases between. The CDR3 runs to 14 residues. For the CDR3, the DNA is TGTGCCACCGCCACCGCCAGGGGGGGCGGGGAGCTGTTTTTT. The encoded protein is CATATARGGGELFF.

This clone was recorded a few times. V and J are TRBV18 and TRBJ1-2; D uncertain. This CDR3 comprises 15 residues. Trimming shortened V by 1 base and J by 4 bases, and 13 bases separated the two germline ends. Germline lookup yields CDR1 KGHSH and CDR2 LQKENI. The CDR3 DNA sequence: TGTGCCAGCTCACCACAGGCCCAGACACGCTATGGCTACACCTTC. Translated: CASSPQAQTRYGYTF.

V gene TRBV30 combines with J gene TRBJ2-3; 7 bases line up with TRBD1. The junction had 9 bases not matched to a gene; V was cut back by 7 bases and J by 2 bases. Germline V gene data show CDR1 as GTSNPN and CDR2 as SVGIG (reference sequence). This CDR3 spans 14 amino acids. This chain's CDR3 is CAFHGQENTDTQYF. The CDR3 DNA reads TGTGCCTTTCACGGACAGGAGAACACAGATACGCAGTATTTT. The variable domain in full, completed from reference TRBV30 and TRBJ2-3, reads SQTIHQWPATLVQPVGSPLSLECTVEGTSNPNLYWYRQAAGRGLQLLFYSVGIGQISSEVPQNLSASRPQDRQFILSSKKLLLSDSGFYLCAFHGQENTDTQYFGPGTRLTVL.

The rearrangement joins TRBV30 to TRBJ1-1; TRBD1 aligns across 8 bases. The J segment lost 4 bases and the V segment lost 5 bases, leaving 6 bases of the junction unmatched. The CDR3 length is 13 residues. Per the germline V gene, CDR1 is GTSNPN and CDR2 is SVGIG (reference sequence). The DNA of the CDR3 is TGTGCCTGGGTGGGACAGGAACTCACTGAAGCTTTCTTT. Its translation is CAWVGQELTEAFF.

The rearrangement links TRBV6-5 to TRBJ2-2, with TRBD2 as a possible D gene (5 bases). With 7 bases removed from V and 4 bases from J, the gap between germline ends came to 13 bases. CDR1 and CDR2 from the germline V gene are MNHEY and SVGAGI. The CDR3 is 14 residues long. As DNA, the CDR3 is TGTGCCAGCACAACTAGACACGGCACCGGGGAGCTGTTTTTT. It translates to CASTTRHGTGELFF.

The rearrangement links TRBV28 to TRBJ1-1; perhaps TRBD1 as D (5 bases). The CDR3 has 12 residues. Germline values: CDR1 MDHEN, CDR2 SYDVKM. The V and J ends lost 6 bases and 11 bases respectively, with 16 bases between them. The CDR3 sequence: CASSLGTRPAFF. For the CDR3, the DNA is TGTGCCAGCAGCTTGGGGACCAGGCCGGCTTTCTTT.

The V and J genes are TRBV7-2 and TRBJ1-5, with 7 bases identical to TRBD1. V shed 2 bases, J shed 0 bases, and the junction held 4 bases outside the gene matches. Germline V gene sequence: CDR1 SGHTA, CDR2 FQGNSA. This CDR3 contains 16 residues. The CDR3: CASSLSGQYSNQPQHF. CDR3 in DNA: TGTGCCAGCAGCTTATCGGGACAGTATAGCAATCAGCCCCAGCATTTT.

This chain joins TRBV5-8 and TRBJ2-3; D possibly uses TRBD1 or TRBD2 (5 bases each). The V and J ends lost 1 base and 0 bases respectively, with 9 bases between them. The germline V gene has CDR1 SGHTS and CDR2 YDEGEE. CDR3 size: 15 residues. This CDR3 reads CASSLMGRSTDTQYF. As DNA, the CDR3 is TGTGCCAGCAGCTTGATGGGACGAAGCACAGATACGCAGTATTTT.

The genes are TRBV28 and TRBJ2-2; D is unresolved. With 3 bases removed from V and 1 base from J, the gap between germline ends came to 15 bases. The CDR3 runs to 17 residues. Germline loops: CDR1 MDHEN, CDR2 SYDVKM. CDR3: CASSFFSGLGNTGELFF. The CDR3 DNA reads TGTGCCAGCAGTTTTTTTTCGGGTTTGGGGAACACCGGGGAGCTGTTTTTT.

The chain uses TRBV5-1 and TRBJ2-2, with TRBD1 identical over 7 bases. The CDR3 consists of 16 residues. V shed 3 bases, J shed 4 bases, and the junction held 9 bases outside the gene matches. Germline CDR1 is SGHRS and CDR2 is YFSETQ. CDR3 sequence reads: CASSSGQEPGTGELFF. As DNA, the CDR3 is TGCGCCAGCAGCTCCGGACAGGAACCAGGCACCGGGGAGCTGTTTTTT.

The chain employs TRBV25-1 and TRBJ2-1, with D maybe TRBD2 (6 bases). The ends were cut back, 2 bases at V and 7 bases at J, with 18 bases in the middle. The CDR3 consists of 16 residues. CDR1 and CDR2 from the germline V gene are MGHDK and SYGVNS. The CDR3 sequence is CASSERVGIGGNEQFF. Written as DNA, the CDR3 is TGTGCCAGCAGTGAAAGGGTAGGAATTGGGGGGAATGAGCAGTTCTTC.

This clone was recorded once. This chain uses TRBV19 with TRBJ1-1; 7 bases match TRBD1. V was clipped by 1 base and J by 1 base; unmatched bases: 0. This CDR3 contains 14 residues. Germline lookup yields CDR1 LNHDA and CDR2 SQIVND (reference sequence). The CDR3 nucleotides are TGTGCCAGTAGTATAGGGACAGGGAACACTGAAGCTTTCTTT. Its protein product is CASSIGTGNTEAFF. The full variable domain, in which reference TRBV19 and TRBJ1-1 provide the parts outside the CDR3, is DGGITQSPKYLFRKEGQNVTLSCEQNLNHDAMYWYRQDPGQGLRLIYYSQIVNDFQKGDIAEGYSVSREKKESFPLTVTSAQKNPTAFYLCASSIGTGNTEAFFGQGTRLTVV.

The chain has TRBV6-6 and TRBJ1-5; 9 bases map to TRBD1. With 6 bases clipped from V and 2 bases from J, the junction kept 8 bases outside the gene matches. The CDR3 is made up of 16 amino acids. The germline V gene encodes CDR1 MNHNY and CDR2 SVGAGI (reference sequence). CDR3 sequence: CASRPKDRGGNQPQHF. The CDR3 DNA follows: TGTGCCAGCAGACCCAAGGACAGGGGAGGCAATCAGCCCCAGCATTTT.

The genes are TRBV18 and TRBJ1-2; possibly TRBD1 for D (5 bases). The CDR3 covers 14 residues. V was trimmed by 3 bases and J by 6 bases, leaving 14 bases between them. Germline CDR1 KGHSH, CDR2 LQKENI. Here the CDR3 reads CASSPTQGGDGYTF. The CDR3 region has the DNA TGTGCCAGCTCACCTACGCAGGGAGGGGATGGCTACACCTTC.

This chain uses TRBV2 with TRBJ2-5, with D perhaps assigned TRBD1 or TRBD2 (6 bases each). With 0 bases removed from V and 4 bases from J, the gap between germline ends came to 12 bases. The V gene's germline CDR1 is SNHLY and CDR2 FYNNEI. CDR3 length: 15 amino acids. This CDR3 reads CASSEALGGGETQYF. The DNA for the CDR3 is TGTGCCAGCAGTGAAGCGCTCGGGGGCGGAGAGACCCAGTACTTC.

The chain has TRBV28 and TRBJ1-4; D may be TRBD1 (6 bases). Per germline, CDR1 MDHEN and CDR2 SYDVKM. CDR3 size: 16 residues. Trimming removed 5 bases at V and 1 base at J, with 14 bases between. This chain's CDR3 is CASSTRQALTNEKLFF. The CDR3 nucleotides are TGTGCCAGCAGTACCCGACAGGCGCTAACTAATGAAAAACTGTTTTTT.

The V gene is TRBV7-9, the J gene TRBJ1-3; possibly TRBD1 for D (5 bases). V was shortened by 1 base and J by 0 bases, with 13 bases between the two germline ends. CDR1 is SEHNR, CDR2 FQNEAQ, per germline (reference sequence). CDR3 length: 17 amino acids. CDR3 amino acids: CASSLVAGSLSGNTIYF. The DNA for the CDR3 is TGTGCCAGCAGCTTAGTTGCAGGGTCCCTCTCTGGAAACACCATATATTTT.

With respect to this clone: Different DNA sequences within this sample yield the same CDR3. The V gene is TRBV7-3, the J gene TRBJ1-1; D not resolved. The V end was cut by 5 bases, the J end by 1 base, with 8 bases between. This CDR3 spans 13 amino acids. Germline V gene lookup returns CDR1 SGHTA and CDR2 FQGTGA. CDR3 protein: CASSLRRNTEAFF. The DNA of the CDR3 is TGTGCCAGCAGCCTTCGGAGGAACACTGAAGCTTTCTTT.

The sample holds a few counts of this clone. The chain carries TRBV5-1 and TRBJ2-1, with D perhaps matching TRBD1 (5 bases). Germline-derived CDR1 and CDR2 are SGHRS and YFSETQ. This CDR3 region has 12 residues. V was cut by 4 bases and J by 8 bases, with 10 bases left in between. The CDR3 sequence is CASSLRVDEQFF. The CDR3 DNA reads as TGCGCCAGCAGCCTCAGGGTTGATGAGCAGTTCTTC.

The rearrangement uses TRBV5-1 and TRBJ1-2; D possibly corresponds to TRBD1 (5 bases). Trimming cost V 0 bases and J 3 bases, with 6 bases left between them. CDR3 size: 13 residues. Germline V gives CDR1 SGHRS, CDR2 YFSETQ. The CDR3, as DNA: TGCGCCAGCAGCTTGGAGACAGACTATGGCTACACCTTC. Translating it yields CASSLETDYGYTF.

The chain carries TRBV10-3 and TRBJ1-1; perhaps TRBD1 as D (6 bases). Between the trimmed V and J ends, which lost 3 bases and 4 bases, there was a span of 9 bases. CDR3 length: 13 amino acids. Germline lookup yields CDR1 ENHRY and CDR2 SYGVKD. The CDR3 reads CAISDRGSTEAFF. The CDR3 nucleotides read TGTGCCATCAGTGACAGGGGAAGCACTGAAGCTTTCTTT.

This chain links TRBV4-3 with TRBJ2-1, with 8 bases aligning to TRBD2. The germline CDR1 and CDR2 sequences are LGHNA and YSLEER. The CDR3 covers 21 residues. With 0 bases clipped from V and 1 base from J, the junction kept 17 bases outside the gene matches. Written as DNA, the CDR3 is TGCGCCAGCAGCCAAGACTTGGCGGGGGGCGATAAGACAGGATCCTACAATGAGCAGTTCTTC. It is translated as CASSQDLAGGDKTGSYNEQFF.

The CDR3 protein is CASSENRGFEAFF. For the CDR3, the DNA is TGTGCCAGCAGTGAAAATCGGGGATTTGAAGCTTTCTTT. The chain couples TRBV2 to TRBJ1-1; D is unclear. Trimming removed 2 bases from V and 7 bases from J, with 11 bases in between. CDR1 is SNHLY, CDR2 FYNNEI, per germline. This CDR3 has 13 residues.

The rearrangement links TRBV9 to TRBJ2-1; TRBD2 aligns across 9 bases. Unmatched junction bases numbered 3, after V lost 2 bases and J lost 0 bases. The length of the CDR3 is 16 residues. Per the germline V gene, CDR1 is SGDLS and CDR2 is YYNGEE. DNA for the CDR3: TGTGCCAGCAGCGTGTCGACTAGCGGCTCCTACAATGAGCAGTTCTTC. It is translated as CASSVSTSGSYNEQFF.

The rearrangement links TRBV7-6 to TRBJ2-3, with 8 bases lining up with TRBD2. Germline V lookup: CDR1 SGHVS, CDR2 FNYEAQ. CDR3 length: 15 amino acids. V lost 6 bases and J lost 1; bases outside the gene matches: 6. CDR3: CASSFRGLGTDTQYF. The CDR3 DNA sequence: TGTGCCAGCAGTTTTAGGGGACTAGGCACAGATACGCAGTATTTT.

V is TRBV28 and J is TRBJ2-5; 7 nucleotides match TRBD1. CDR1 and CDR2 from the germline V gene are MDHEN and SYDVKM. This CDR3 is 14 amino acids long. The V and J ends lost 6 bases and 2 bases, in that order; junction bases with no gene match: 6. CDR3 in DNA: TGTGCCAGCAGCGAAGGGGGCTCTCAAGAGACCCAGTACTTC. Encoded protein: CASSEGGSQETQYF.

This clone was detected ten times or more. The chain combines TRBV2 with TRBJ2-5; maybe TRBD1 (5 bases). Trimming pared 7 bases from V and 3 bases from J, leaving 15 bases between. CDR1 and CDR2 (germline): SNHLY, FYNNEI. The CDR3 is 14 amino acids. CDR3 sequence: CASIADRFEETQYF. CDR3 DNA sequence: TGTGCCAGCATCGCCGACAGATTCGAAGAGACCCAGTACTTC.

J is TRBJ1-2 and V is TRBV2; no definite D call. V was shortened by 8 bases and J by 8 bases, with 15 bases between the two germline ends. Germline values: CDR1 SNHLY, CDR2 FYNNEI. The CDR3 has 12 amino acids. The CDR3 loop reads CASRSGYLGYTF. CDR3 nucleotide sequence: TGTGCCAGCCGCTCAGGATATCTCGGCTACACCTTC.